The present TCR beta chain was sequenced within a study of chemoradiotherapy in HPV16-positive cancers. V shed 1 base and J shed 4 bases, with 8 bases lying between them. The CDR3 contains 14 residues. CDR1 and CDR2 from the germline V gene are SNHLY and FYNNEI. Repeated repertoire sampling spanned the course of chemoradiotherapy. The method was immunoSEQ multiplex PCR; TCRdb's version includes in-frame clones alone and lacks a portion of them. The sample carries tens of thousands of clones, roughly 95% recorded once. Study results and limitations: In HPV16-positive patients, HPV-responsive T-cell expansion tracked better recurrence-free survival.

As to this clone: The antigen remains undetermined.

V and J are TRBV2 and TRBJ1-3, with a weak D call TRBD1 (5 bases). The biological material was taken from a patient who underwent chemoradiotherapy. The TCR originated in a human donor with HPV-associated anogenital cancer. The CDR3 loop reads CASSEGRVGNTIYF. The CDR3, as DNA: TGTGCCAGCAGTGAAGGCAGGGTCGGAAACACCATATATTTT.